The following is a T cell receptor beta chain sequence with its context. The junction does not match germline at one end; this may be a read error. Unique molecular identifiers tagged the TCRbeta library. TCRdb recomputed calls from the PCR reads with MiXCR, one row per CDR3 protein. This table holds a few hundred thousand distinct CDR3 sequences, roughly 11% found once. The data derive from a study of T-cell reconstitution after alpha-beta-depleted transplantation in children. CDR3 length equals 15 residues. The V gene's germline CDR1 is SSHAT and CDR2 FNYEAQ (reference sequence). Sequencing used PBMCs from the stem cell graft donor, obtained from the stem cell graft. This receptor was identified in a human donor who donated a stem cell graft to a child with acute myeloid leukemia. The chain uses TRBV7-7 and TRBJ2-5; D is undetermined. CDR3 in DNA: TGTGCTAGCAGCTTATCTCAAGGCAAACAAGAGACCCAGTACTTC. Residues: CASSLSQGKQETQYF.